What follows are 17 T cell receptor beta chains derived from one specimen sequenced in a study of blood T cell repertoires in COVID-19. The protocol was immunoSEQ multiplex PCR, while the TCRdb copy is restricted to in-frame clones and leaves out a portion. The data contain about 200,000 clones, around 92% of them seen just once; the ten biggest clones take up under 1.5%. The material sequenced was peripheral blood. These receptors were collected from a man under 40 with acute or convalescent COVID-19.

The chain has TRBV19 and TRBJ1-1; 9 bases are shared with TRBD1. With 3 bases clipped from V and 7 bases from J, the junction kept 6 bases outside the gene matches. The length of the CDR3 is 14 residues. CDR1 LNHDA and CDR2 SQIVND come from the germline V gene (reference sequence). CDR3 region: CASSIIGTGFEAFF. The CDR3, as DNA: TGTGCCAGTAGTATCATTGGGACAGGGTTTGAAGCTTTCTTT.

The chain links TRBV5-8 to TRBJ2-2, with 7 bases fitting TRBD1. The V segment lost 2 bases and the J segment 2 bases; nucleotides outside the gene matches: 3. CDR1 SGHTS and CDR2 YDEGEE come from the germline V gene. The CDR3 is 15 residues long. Here the CDR3 reads CASSLGTVNTGELFF. The DNA for the CDR3 is TGTGCCAGCAGCTTAGGGACAGTAAACACCGGGGAGCTGTTTTTT.

The chain is built from TRBV5-5 and TRBJ1-1; D unclear. Per germline, CDR1 SGHKS and CDR2 YYEKEE (reference sequence). V dropped 2 bases and J dropped 1 base, with 9 bases sitting between them. This CDR3 has 14 amino acids. DNA of the CDR3: TGTGCCAGCAGCTTCTTCCCAGAGAACACTGAAGCTTTCTTT. As protein: CASSFFPENTEAFF.

This chain links TRBV5-8 with TRBJ1-5, with 9 bases that match TRBD1. Germline CDR1 reads SGHTS; CDR2 reads YDEGEE. CDR3 length: 16 amino acids. V dropped 4 bases and J dropped 3; count of bases not matched to a gene: 8. The CDR3 DNA is TGTGCCAGCAGCCCCGAGGGGACAGGGTCCAATCAGCCCCAGCATTTT. It codes for CASSPEGTGSNQPQHF.

V and J are TRBV21-1 and TRBJ2-7; TRBD2 is the table's D call and was not checked against the DNA. TRBV21-1 is recorded as a pseudogene. The CDR3 has 14 residues. CDR3 bases: TGTGCCAGCAGCATTAGCGGGAGCTCCCACGAGCAGTACTTC. Translated: CASSISGSSHEQYF.

The chain links TRBV28 to TRBJ1-2; TRBD1 matches 7 bases. The CDR3 runs 14 residues. Germline trimming cut 7 bases from V and 8 bases from J; bases unmatched to any gene: 13. Germline V gives CDR1 MDHEN, CDR2 SYDVKM. CDR3 residues: CASTRTGTNRGYTF. CDR3 in DNA: TGTGCCAGCACCCGGACAGGAACCAACCGGGGCTACACCTTC.

The chain uses TRBV28 and TRBJ2-3; a possible D gene is TRBD2 (5 bases). Germline V gene lookup returns CDR1 MDHEN and CDR2 SYDVKM. Between the trimmed V and J ends, which lost 4 bases and 5 bases, there was a span of 13 bases. CDR3 length equals 14 residues. CDR3 in amino acids: CASSWAPGGDTQYF. For the CDR3, the DNA is TGTGCCAGCAGTTGGGCCCCCGGAGGAGATACGCAGTATTTT.

J is TRBJ2-7 and V is TRBV13; perhaps TRBD2 as D (6 bases). Trimming took off 2 bases at V and 1 base at J, with 12 bases between the two ends. Looked up from germline, CDR1 is PRHDT and CDR2 is FYEKMQ (reference sequence). This CDR3 is built from 15 residues. The CDR3 sequence: CASSLMTRRSYEQYF. The CDR3 DNA reads as TGTGCCAGCAGCTTAATGACTAGAAGGTCCTACGAGCAGTACTTC. Complete variable domain (other parts from reference TRBV13 and TRBJ2-7): AAGVIQSPRHLIKEKRETATLKCYPIPRHDTVYWYQQGPGQDPQFLISFYEKMQSDKGSIPDRFSAQQFSDYHSELNMSSLELGDSALYFCASSLMTRRSYEQYFGPGTRLTVT.

The genes are TRBV6-5 and TRBJ2-1; 7 nucleotides agree with TRBD2. The V segment lost 6 bases and the J segment 12 bases; nucleotides outside the gene matches: 11. The CDR3 is 13 amino acids. Germline V gene lookup returns CDR1 MNHEY and CDR2 SVGAGI. The CDR3, as DNA: TGTGCCAGCAGCAGGGAAAAAACGGGGGGGCAGTTCTTC. It is translated as CASSREKTGGQFF.

The chain joins TRBV30 to TRBJ1-5; D ambiguous. The CDR3 spans 13 residues. Germline V lookup: CDR1 GTSNPN, CDR2 SVGIG (reference sequence). V dropped 0 bases and J dropped 6 bases, with 9 bases sitting between them. The CDR3: CAWSVRGGQPQHF. The CDR3 coding sequence is TGTGCCTGGAGTGTACGGGGAGGTCAGCCCCAGCATTTT.

The V gene is TRBV28, the J gene TRBJ2-7; 10 bases are a match to TRBD1. CDR3 length equals 18 residues. Germline values: CDR1 MDHEN, CDR2 SYDVKM. The V segment lost 3 bases and the J segment 0 bases; nucleotides outside the gene matches: 11. CDR3 in amino acids: CASSLAIFRTGGSYEQYF. CDR3 in DNA: TGTGCCAGCAGTTTGGCCATTTTTCGGACAGGGGGCTCCTACGAGCAGTACTTC.

The rearrangement joins TRBV6-5 to TRBJ2-1, with 7 bases identical to TRBD1. The germline V gene encodes CDR1 MNHEY and CDR2 SVGAGI. The CDR3 totals 13 residues. V lost 10 bases and J lost 3; bases outside the gene matches: 6. The CDR3: CAISGTVYNEQFF. The CDR3, as DNA: TGTGCCATCTCCGGGACAGTCTACAATGAGCAGTTCTTC.

CDR3 coding DNA: TGCGCCAGCAGCCCTTCAGGGGGCGCCTATGGCTACACCTTC. Amino acids: CASSPSGGAYGYTF. The chain carries TRBV4-1 and TRBJ1-2; TRBD1 agrees at 8 bases. CDR3 length equals 14 residues. J was trimmed by 4 bases and V by 4 bases; bases with no gene match: 5. Germline V gives CDR1 MGHRA, CDR2 YSYEKL.

V and J are TRBV5-1 and TRBJ2-7; tentatively, D is TRBD1 (6 bases). V was shortened by 2 bases and J by 5 bases, with 11 bases between the two germline ends. Germline lookup yields CDR1 SGHRS and CDR2 YFSETQ. The CDR3 is 13 amino acids. Here the CDR3 DNA reads TGCGCCAGCAGCTTCCAGGGGAATAACGAGCAGTACTTC. Protein product: CASSFQGNNEQYF.

This clone showed up just once. The chain recombines TRBV30 with TRBJ2-5; D is possibly TRBD1 (5 bases). CDR3 length: 13 amino acids. Trimming cost V 1 base and J 6 bases, with 12 bases left between them. Germline assignment: CDR1 GTSNPN and CDR2 SVGIG (reference sequence). In DNA form, the CDR3 reads TGTGCCTGGAGTGCGGACAATTGGAAGACCCAGTACTTC. The encoded protein is CAWSADNWKTQYF.

The chain employs TRBV11-3 and TRBJ2-7, with D possibly TRBD1 on 6 matching bases. V shed 1 base and J shed 1 base, with 11 bases lying between them. CDR1 and CDR2 from the germline V gene are SGHNT and YENEEA. The CDR3 consists of 15 residues. CDR3 DNA: TGTGCCAGCAGCTTAGGGGCTACAGGGTCCTACGAGCAGTACTTC. This codes for CASSLGATGSYEQYF.

This clone has just a few counts. The DNA of the CDR3 is TGTGCCACCAGTGATTCGACCGAGGGGCGGGGCACTGAAGCTTTCTTT. It translates to CATSDSTEGRGTEAFF. This rearrangement joins TRBV24-1 to TRBJ1-1; D possibly corresponds to TRBD1 (5 bases). The V end was cut by 2 bases, the J end by 4 bases, with 16 bases between. Germline V gene lookup returns CDR1 KGHDR and CDR2 SFDVKD. The CDR3 runs to 16 residues.